This T cell receptor (beta chain) is drawn from a study of neurological immune-mediated disorders (dated by TCRdb to the late 2010s). Regarding the complete study: Among the 35 or so multiple sclerosis patients, roughly 31 had relapsing-remitting MS and 3 had secondary progressive MS. The study compared peripheral blood TCR-beta repertoires of HTLV-I-associated myelopathy (HAM/TSP) patients, multiple sclerosis patients and healthy controls using UMI-based sequencing. The 106 TCR-beta libraries included longitudinal samples, technical triplicates and paired sorted CD4+ and CD8+ T-cell subsets alongside PBMC samples. The cohort was made up of 68 subjects, consisting of roughly 14 HAM/TSP patients, 34 multiple sclerosis patients and 20 healthy controls. Paper-wide results and their limitations: Phylogenetic analysis grouped repertoires from 18 of 34 MS patients into a cluster of related CDR3 sequences, suggesting a possible repertoire-level signature. The highest TCR clonal expansion was observed in HAM/TSP patients, whereas the lowest was observed in MS patients, even when compared with healthy controls. No identical CDR3 amino acid sequences were found to be shared among expanded clones across subjects, suggesting that TCR-beta repertoires were private in all groups. No association of the MS cluster with clinical or MRI features was observed, and the need for larger cohorts was stated by the authors.

For unsorted PBMC libraries, 2 million PBMCs were used after storage in RNAlater at -80 degrees C until RNA extraction. The multiple sclerosis patients were enrolled in a US clinical protocol that used magnetic resonance imaging to evaluate disease progression. Peripheral blood was subjected to Ficoll-Hypaque density gradient centrifugation to isolate PBMCs, which were then cryopreserved in liquid nitrogen. This clonotype has at least ten counts. Its antigen specificity is not known. Base qualities were left out, and no much larger clone turns up one base away. cDNA synthesis used template-switch 5'RACE with a primer carrying a 10-nucleotide random unique molecular identifier tagging each TCR transcript. Over 160 million TCR-beta sequences, covering 15-18 subjects, were produced in each sequencing run. Total RNA was extracted with the RNeasy kit. The KAPA Real-time Library Amplification kit was used to amplify TCR-beta VDJ regions with primers targeting the TCR constant region and the 5'RACE anchor. A first PCR added sample indexes and Illumina adaptors, after which a second PCR increased the library yield. After Ampure bead purification, the TCR product of roughly 650 bp was size-selected on a 2% E-gel SizeSelection system. Before pooling, library quality was assessed on a Bioanalyzer, concentration was determined with Qubit, and library quantification was performed with the Kapa Library Quantification kit. Paired-end 2 x 150 bp sequencing of the libraries was performed on an Illumina HiSeq 2500. To increase sequence diversity, about 23-32% phiX was spiked into each library pool. Per the authors' processing: The UMI-based MiGEC pipeline processed quality-filtered reads and removed over 80% of raw TCR sequences during error correction. VDJ genes were aligned to IMGT germline references, and clonotypes were defined by unique CDR3 amino acid sequence plus V-J genes. VDJtools evaluated clonal expansion, Shannon diversity and CDR3 relatedness (CalcPairwiseDistances, ClusterSamples); CLCbio workbench built phylogenetic trees. A clone was classed as expanded if it had 8 or more unique UMIs, a cutoff based on coefficient-of-variation modelling across technical triplicates. In-frame beta chains were kept once TCRdb had trimmed the public reads at Q25 with fastp and called clones with MiXCR. Merged by CDR3 protein, the rows form single entries marked with the most common genes and DNA. TCRdb, rather than the study authors, made the V and J calls. This sample gives approximately 100,000 distinct CDR3 sequences in total; 3.5% of them show up just once. Roughly 6.4% of the sample is held by the ten biggest clonotypes.

The clonotype comes from a woman younger than 35 with multiple sclerosis. Sequenced input: PBMCs.

CDR3 reads: CASSEARDQPQHF. The sequenced DNA: TGTGCCAGCAGTGAAGCAAGGGACCAGCCCCAGCATTTT. The chain is assembled from TRBV6-1 and TRBJ1-5, with TRBD1 perhaps the D gene, on 5 matching bases. The V end loses 0 bases and the J end loses 7 bases, and a stretch of 7 bases separates them. CDR1 is given as MNHNS and CDR2 as SASEGT, both from the germline V gene. Spanning cysteine to phenylalanine, the CDR3 consists of 13 amino acids. Solely the CDR3 DNA is kept, with 39 bases framed from the first base.